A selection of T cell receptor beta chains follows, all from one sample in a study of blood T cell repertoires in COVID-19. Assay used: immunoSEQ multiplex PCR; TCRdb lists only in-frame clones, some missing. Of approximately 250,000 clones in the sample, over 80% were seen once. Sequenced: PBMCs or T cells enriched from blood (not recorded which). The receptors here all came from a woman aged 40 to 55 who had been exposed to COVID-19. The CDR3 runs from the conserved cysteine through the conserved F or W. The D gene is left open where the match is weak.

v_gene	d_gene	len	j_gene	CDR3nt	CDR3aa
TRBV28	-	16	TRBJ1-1	TGTGCCAGCAGTGGTATCGGATATACAGAGAACACTGAAGCTTTCTTT	CASSGIGYTENTEAFF
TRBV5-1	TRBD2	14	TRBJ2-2	TGTGCCAGCAAACTAGCGGGAGGTCCCGGGGAGCTGTTTTTT	CASKLAGGPGELFF
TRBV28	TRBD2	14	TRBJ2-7	TGTGCCAGCAGTCCTGGGACTAGCGGCTACGAGCAGTACTTC	CASSPGTSGYEQYF
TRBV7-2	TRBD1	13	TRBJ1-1	TGTGCCAGCAGCTTAGCCAGGGGGCAGGGGGCTTTCTTT	CASSLARGQGAFF
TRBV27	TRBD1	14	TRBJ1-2	TGTGCCAGCAGTTTAACAGGGGGCCACTATGGCTACACCTTC	CASSLTGGHYGYTF
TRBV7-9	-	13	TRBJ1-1	TGTGCCAGCAGCCGTCCCCTAGATGGTGAAGCTTTCTTT	CASSRPLDGEAFF
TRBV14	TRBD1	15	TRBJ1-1	TGTGCCAGCAGCCAAGCCCCCAGGGGGATCACTGAAGCTTTCTTT	CASSQAPRGITEAFF
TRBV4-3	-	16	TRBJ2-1	TGCGCCAGCAGCCAAGAAGCTAGCCTCGCCTACAATGAGCAGTTCTTC	CASSQEASLAYNEQFF
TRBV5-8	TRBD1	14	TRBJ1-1	TGTGCCAGCAGCTTGCAGGGGGCACTAGGTGAAGCTTTCTTT	CASSLQGALGEAFF
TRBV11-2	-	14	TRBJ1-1	TGTGCCAGCAGCCTCCAAGCGGGAGACACTGAAGCTTTCTTT	CASSLQAGDTEAFF
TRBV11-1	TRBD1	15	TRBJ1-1	TGTGCCAGCAGCTTAGCCGGGACAGGGGGGCCTAAAGCTTTCTTT	CASSLAGTGGPKAFF
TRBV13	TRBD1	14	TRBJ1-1	TGTGCCAGCAGCCCACAGGGGATAACTGGTCGAGCTTTCTTT	CASSPQGITGRAFF
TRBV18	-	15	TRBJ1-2	TGTGCCAGCTCACCAGGCGGAACAGGGCTCTATGGCTACACCTTC	CASSPGGTGLYGYTF
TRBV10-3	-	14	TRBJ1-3	TGTGCCATCAGTGGGGAATCGGGGAGAAACACCATATATTTT	CAISGESGRNTIYF
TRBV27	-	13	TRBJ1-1	TGTGCCAGCAGTTTATCGCCGGGGATGTACGCTTTCTTT	CASSLSPGMYAFF
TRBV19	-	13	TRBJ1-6	TGTGCCACCAAGGGGTTTTATAATTCACCCCTCCACTTT	CATKGFYNSPLHF
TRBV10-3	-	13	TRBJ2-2	TGTGCCATCAGTTTCACGGTACCGGGGGAGCTGTTTTTT	CAISFTVPGELFF
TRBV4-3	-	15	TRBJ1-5	TGCGCCAGCAGCCAAGATTGGGACTCCAATCAGCCCCAGCATTTT	CASSQDWDSNQPQHF
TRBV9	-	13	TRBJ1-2	TGTGCCAGCAGCGTAGGCGGGAAATATGGCTACACCTTC	CASSVGGKYGYTF
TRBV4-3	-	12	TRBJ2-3	TGCGCCAGCAGCGCGGGCACAGATACGCAGTATTTT	CASSAGTDTQYF
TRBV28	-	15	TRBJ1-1	TGTGCCAGCAGTTTTGGACGGGGGGCCGGAGGTGGAGCTTTCTTT	CASSFGRGAGGGAFF
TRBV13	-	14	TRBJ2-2	TGTGCCAGCAGCTTAGCGGGATCCACCGGGGAGCTGTTTTTT	CASSLAGSTGELFF